This T cell receptor (beta chain) was identified during a study of T cells expressing NK-cell markers (TCRdb year 2020). Some background on the complete study: Three sorted T-cell subsets (CD3+CD56+NKG2C+, CD3+CD56+NKG2C- and CD3+CD56-NKG2C+) from several donors had their TCR beta-chain repertoires profiled. All eight donors whose samples were sequenced were randomly selected healthy volunteers, three of them men and five women. Illumina HiSeq 2000/2500, MiSeq or NextSeq was used to sequence libraries as 2 x 150 bp reads. Of the eight sequenced donors, seven were found to be HCMV-seropositive and one was found to be HCMV-seronegative.

The run used an Illumina HiSeq 2000. TCR beta cDNA libraries were made by 5'RACE template switching that added a universal primer site and unique molecular identifiers. cDNA synthesis was primed from the TCR beta constant segment and was followed by two successive PCR amplification steps. Per the original workflow: MIGEC was used to demultiplex reads and group reads by UMI, and MiTCR was used to assemble and quantify clonotypes. Only TCR cDNA sequences supported by at least two reads were kept to exclude erroneous sequences. The tcR package was used for downstream repertoire analysis, and clonotypes were matched across fractions by CDR3 nucleotide sequence plus V segment. VDJmatch was used to annotate antigen specificity against VDJdb, with one amino acid substitution allowed in CDR3. Once TCRdb had reprocessed the reads, it stored one entry per CDR3 protein sequence and supplied no DNA. TCRdb's processing, not the study's, gives the V and J calls here. For this sample, the table gives roughly 150,000 distinct CDR3 sequences. The top ten constitute about 18% of the sample.

The paper as a whole reports these results and caveats: It remained unclear whether the expanded NKG2C-expressing T cell clones were specific for HCMV antigens. In six donors, the dominant CD3+CD56+NKG2C+ clonotypes were among the top 10 CD8+ clonotypes and accounted for roughly 1.0-7.0% of CD8+ T cells. Those dominant clonotypes were again the most abundant among CD3+CD56-NKG2C+ cells in a handful of donors, at about 25-60.1%.

To determine HCMV serostatus, a commercial ELISA kit was used to detect HCMV-specific IgG in serum. Ficoll density gradient centrifugation was used to isolate peripheral blood mononuclear cells from blood. Counted from cysteine to phenylalanine, this CDR3 has 16 amino acids. The entry carries no DNA sequence. CDR1 and CDR2 (DFQATT, SNEGSKA) derive from the germline V gene (reference sequence). On this clonotype itself: Its antigen has not been determined.

The rearranged chain carries TRBV20-1 and TRBJ2-2; TCRdb's assignment of TRBD2 cannot be checked, as there is no DNA. The receptor comes from a woman aged 18 to 69 in good health. Sequencing was carried out using blood T cells: a sorted CD56 or NKG2C T cell subset, CD4+ or CD8+ T cells, or bulk PBMC T cells (not recorded which). The CDR3 protein: CSARRAAGGFTGELFF.